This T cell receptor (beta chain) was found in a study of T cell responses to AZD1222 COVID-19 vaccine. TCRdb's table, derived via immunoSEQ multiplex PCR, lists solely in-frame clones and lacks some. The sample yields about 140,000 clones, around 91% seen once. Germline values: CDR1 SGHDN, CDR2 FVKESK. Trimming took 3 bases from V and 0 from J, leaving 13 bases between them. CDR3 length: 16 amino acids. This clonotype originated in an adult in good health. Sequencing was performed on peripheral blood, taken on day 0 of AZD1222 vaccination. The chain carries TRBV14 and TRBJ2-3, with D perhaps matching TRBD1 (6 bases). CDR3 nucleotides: TGTGCCAGCAGCCAGAGAACAGGGAAAAGCACAGATACGCAGTATTTT. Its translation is CASSQRTGKSTDTQYF.